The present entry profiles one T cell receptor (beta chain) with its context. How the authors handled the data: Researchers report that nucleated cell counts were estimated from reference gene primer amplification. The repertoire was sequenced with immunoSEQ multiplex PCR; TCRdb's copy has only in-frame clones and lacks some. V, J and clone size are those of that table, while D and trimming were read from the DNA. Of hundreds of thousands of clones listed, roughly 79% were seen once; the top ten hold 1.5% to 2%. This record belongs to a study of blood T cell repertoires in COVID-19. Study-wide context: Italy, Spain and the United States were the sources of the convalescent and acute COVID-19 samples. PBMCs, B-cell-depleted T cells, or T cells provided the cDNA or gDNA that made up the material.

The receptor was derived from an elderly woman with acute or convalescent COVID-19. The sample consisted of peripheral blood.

This CDR3 reads CASSPPGQGNKNIQYF. CDR3 nucleotides: TGTGCCAGCAGTCCCCCGGGACAGGGAAACAAAAACATTCAGTACTTC. This chain uses TRBV28 with TRBJ2-4; 9 bases align to TRBD1. V was clipped by 5 bases and J by 3 bases; unmatched bases: 8. CDR1 is MDHEN and CDR2 is SYDVKM in the germline V gene. The CDR3 has 16 amino acids. The whole variable domain, remainder taken from reference TRBV28 and TRBJ2-4, is DVKVTQSSRYLVKRTGEKVFLECVQDMDHENMFWYRQDPGLGLRLIYFSYDVKMKEKGDIPEGYSVSREKKERFSLILESASTNQTSMYLCASSPPGQGNKNIQYFGAGTRLSVL.